A selection of T cell receptor beta chains follows, all from one sample in a study of T cell repertoires in cytomegalovirus infection. TCRdb called the reads again in MiXCR, with one record for every CDR3 protein. Of roughly 730,000 distinct CDR3 sequences listed, around 32% are singletons. These TCRs' antigens remain unknown. Sequenced material: cultured PBMCs, taken from culture after CMV antigen stimulation. Receptor source: a human donor in good health (CMV status not recorded). Some clones in this sample may be carry-over from other donors' samples. CDR3s include the opening cysteine and the closing phenylalanine or tryptophan. Fields, in order: J gene, V gene, CDR3 length, D gene, CDR3 protein. The D gene is left open where the match is weak.

TRBJ2-3,TRBV19,14,-,CASTPGSWADTQYF
TRBJ2-1,TRBV19,14,-,CASSISGWYNEQFF
TRBJ2-1,TRBV6-1,15,-,CASSLRRVSIDEQFF
TRBJ1-4,TRBV7-2,13,-,CASSLKVSEKLFF
TRBJ2-7,TRBV7-2,12,-,CASSLGGGRQYF
TRBJ2-3,TRBV28,15,-,CASSFGALITDTQYF
TRBJ2-2,TRBV7-6,15,-,CASSAKTSNTGELFF
TRBJ2-1,TRBV6-4,13,TRBD2,CASSDSSGNEQFF
TRBJ2-3,TRBV28,14,-,CASSGVPPTDTQYF
TRBJ2-1,TRBV4-1,13,-,CASSQEAPLGQFF
TRBJ1-1,TRBV7-8,15,-,CASSPFRGFGTEAFF
TRBJ2-5,TRBV5-4,13,-,CASSLFNQETQYF
TRBJ2-1,TRBV7-2,14,TRBD2,CASSSGRASNEQFF
TRBJ2-7,TRBV5-1,15,-,CASSLGSTETYEQYF
TRBJ2-1,TRBV15,16,TRBD2,CATSRDSRLAGGPAFF
TRBJ1-6,TRBV15,15,-,CATSRDMSYNSPLHF
TRBJ2-7,TRBV11-1,14,-,CASSSGRSRHEQYF
TRBJ2-1,TRBV12-3/TRBV12-4,15,TRBD1,CASSKQGSSYNEQFF
TRBJ2-1,TRBV20-1,15,TRBD2,CSAMRGLAMGNEQFF
TRBJ2-7,TRBV7-2,15,TRBD1,CASSYDRGGSYEQYF
TRBJ1-3,TRBV7-6,16,-,CASSPGSRGYGNTIYF
TRBJ2-1,TRBV15,15,-,CATSRGQSSYNEQFF
TRBJ2-5,TRBV11-2,16,TRBD2,CASSLEIAGGLETQYF
TRBJ2-5,TRBV7-2,14,-,CASSQTSFQETQYF
TRBJ1-6,TRBV4-1,16,-,CASSQDSTGRISPLHF
TRBJ2-5,TRBV14,13,-,CASSQVNQETQYF
TRBJ2-1,TRBV25-1,13,-,CASTRHEYNEQFF
TRBJ2-7,TRBV3-1,14,-,CASSQEAQSYEQYF
TRBJ1-6,TRBV13,20,TRBD1,CASRLYPGTGGRGYNSPLHF
TRBJ1-1,TRBV4-2,16,-,CASSQDPRTVNTEAFF
TRBJ2-6,TRBV6-2/TRBV6-3,14,-,CASMLVSGANVLTF
TRBJ1-2,TRBV19,15,-,CASRGDRFVGYGYTF
TRBJ1-5,TRBV6-1,19,-,CASRTEQFGLRSANQPQHF
TRBJ1-5,TRBV11-2,16,-,CASSYNSLSADQPQHF
TRBJ2-1,TRBV20-1,13,TRBD1,CSANRDRVNEQFF
TRBJ2-1,TRBV7-9,19,TRBD2,CASSLKGAGVPTDYNEQFF
TRBJ1-5,TRBV20-1,14,-,CSARRWLGDQPQHF
TRBJ2-7,TRBV6-2/TRBV6-3,14,-,CASSPPYGLREQYF
TRBJ1-1,TRBV7-2,13,-,CASSFSERTEAFF
TRBJ1-4,TRBV7-2,13,-,CASGQGANEKLFF
TRBJ2-7,TRBV7-6,16,TRBD1,CASSSPLKDRAYEQYF